Below, 32 T cell receptor beta chains from the same sample are listed, as sequenced in a study of response to subunit inactivated influenza vaccine. TCRdb ran MiXCR on the RT-PCR reads and lists one entry per CDR3 protein. The sample lists under 750,000 distinct CDR3 sequences; 10% to 15% were seen once. This material consisted of PBMCs from blood, taken on the day of vaccination. These receptor sequences come from a man aged 45-65 years who received an inactivated influenza vaccine.

This clonotype was observed at least ten times. The chain is built from TRBV5-6 and TRBJ2-5; 13 positions agree with TRBD2. J gave up 4 bases and V 4 bases, and 7 bases lay outside the gene matches. The CDR3 spans 16 residues. Germline CDR1 reads SGHDT; CDR2 reads YYEEEE. The CDR3 nucleotides read TGTGCCAGCAGCGGTCAACTAGCGGGAGGGGTAGAGACCCAGTACTTC. It yields the protein CASSGQLAGGVETQYF.

V and J are TRBV6-1 and TRBJ1-2; 9 bases are shared with TRBD1. The CDR3 has 14 amino acids. V lost 3 bases to trimming and J lost 2 bases; unmatched junction nucleotides: 1. The V gene's germline CDR1 is MNHNS and CDR2 SASEGT. The CDR3 bases are TGTGCCAGCAGTGATGACAGGGGGAACTATGGCTACACCTTC. Amino acid sequence: CASSDDRGNYGYTF.

This clonotype has more than one count but fewer than ten. This chain uses TRBV4-3 with TRBJ2-5; D not certain. V was trimmed by 4 bases and J by 5 bases, leaving 11 bases between them. The CDR3 has 13 amino acids. Per germline, CDR1 LGHNA and CDR2 YSLEER. The CDR3 here is CASSPTGLETQYF. The DNA of the CDR3 is TGCGCCAGCAGCCCGACTGGATTGGAGACCCAGTACTTC.

This clonotype was seen a handful of times. V and J are TRBV7-3 and TRBJ2-1, with TRBD2 as a possible D gene (5 bases). V lost 0 bases and J 6 bases, leaving 9 bases between the germline ends. Germline-derived CDR1 and CDR2 are SGHTA and FQGTGA. The CDR3 totals 14 residues. DNA for the CDR3: TGTGCCAGCAGCTTAACCCTAGCCAGCAATGAGCAGTTCTTC. Its protein product is CASSLTLASNEQFF. Full variable domain (outside the CDR3, taken from reference TRBV7-3 and TRBJ2-1): GAGVSQTPSNKVTEKGKYVELRCDPISGHTALYWYRQSLGQGPEFLIYFQGTGAADDSGLPNDRFFAVRPEGSVSTLKIQRTERGDSAVYLCASSLTLASNEQFFGPGTRLTVL.

The chain carries TRBV4-2 and TRBJ2-3; 10 nucleotides agree with TRBD2. Per the germline V gene, CDR1 is LGHNA and CDR2 is YNFKEQ. The V gene end was trimmed by 1 base and the J gene end by 4 bases; junction bases not matched to a gene: 5. CDR3 length: 16 amino acids. The CDR3 loop reads CASSQGILAGADTQYF. The CDR3 DNA follows: TGTGCCAGCAGCCAAGGTATCCTAGCGGGGGCAGATACGCAGTATTTT.

This clonotype was observed a few times. The CDR3: CAISTGTTGTEQYF. DNA for the CDR3: TGTGCCATCAGCACCGGGACGACGGGAACCGAGCAGTACTTC. The chain employs TRBV10-3 and TRBJ2-7; D could derive from TRBD1 or TRBD2 (5 bases each). Germline CDR1 ENHRY, CDR2 SYGVKD. This CDR3 contains 14 residues. Trimming shortened V by 6 bases and J by 6 bases, and 18 bases separated the two germline ends.

The gene calls are TRBV5-1 and TRBJ1-1; no clear D gene. Germline values: CDR1 SGHRS, CDR2 YFSETQ. V was shortened by 7 bases and J by 1 base, with 14 bases between the two germline ends. CDR3 length: 14 amino acids. The CDR3 coding sequence is TGCGCCAGCCAAGACGCGGGAGGGAACACTGAAGCTTTCTTT. Translating it yields CASQDAGGNTEAFF.

This clonotype was counted between two and nine times. This rearrangement joins TRBV30 to TRBJ2-7; 9 bases line up with TRBD1. The germline gives CDR1 GTSNPN, CDR2 SVGIG (reference sequence). The CDR3 runs 16 residues. Trimming removed 3 bases from V and 0 bases from J; junction bases left unmatched: 9. This CDR3 reads CAWRPPGTGISYEQYF. For the CDR3, the DNA is TGTGCCTGGAGACCCCCCGGGACAGGGATCTCCTACGAGCAGTACTTC.

This clonotype has a handful of counts. The chain has TRBV10-3 and TRBJ2-5; D tentatively fits TRBD1 or TRBD2 (5 bases each). Trimming took 10 bases from V and 4 from J, leaving 19 bases between them. The CDR3 loop spans 14 amino acids. Germline assignment: CDR1 ENHRY and CDR2 SYGVKD. CDR3 sequence: CATKHEGRPETQYF. CDR3 sequence (DNA): TGTGCCACGAAGCACGAGGGGCGTCCAGAGACCCAGTACTTC.

This clonotype appeared a few times. V gene TRBV6-2 or TRBV6-3 combines with J gene TRBJ2-3; 7 nucleotides line up with TRBD1. The CDR3 is 15 amino acids. Germline V gives CDR1 MNHEY, CDR2 SVGEGT. The V gene end was trimmed by 4 bases and the J gene end by 2 bases; junction bases not matched to a gene: 6. In nucleotides, the CDR3 is TGTGCCAGCAGTTCCCGGGACAGATTCACAGATACGCAGTATTTT. Translated, it gives CASSSRDRFTDTQYF.

This clonotype was counted many times. V gene TRBV7-9 combines with J gene TRBJ2-7; 8 bases fit TRBD2. Germline CDR1 SEHNR, CDR2 FQNEAQ (reference sequence). CDR3 length: 14 amino acids. The trim removed 2 bases at V and 5 bases at J, leaving 5 bases unmatched. CDR3 DNA sequence: TGTGCCAGCAGCTTACAGCGGGAGTCGCACGAGCAGTACTTC. Encoded protein: CASSLQRESHEQYF.

The chain combines TRBV7-9 with TRBJ1-1; D might be TRBD1 (6 bases). The V end was cut by 1 base, the J end by 1 base, with 13 bases between. The CDR3 runs 16 residues. Germline-derived CDR1 and CDR2 are SEHNR and FQNEAQ (reference sequence). CDR3 sequence: CASSLDKRQENTEAFF. The CDR3 DNA reads TGTGCCAGCAGCTTAGACAAAAGACAGGAGAACACTGAAGCTTTCTTT.

Points on this clonotype: This clone may be a read error of a much larger clone one base away. The rearrangement joins TRBV28 to TRBJ2-2, with no clear D. The ends were cut back, 4 bases at V and 10 bases at J, with 16 bases in the middle. The germline gives CDR1 MDHEN, CDR2 SYDVKM. CDR3 length equals 14 residues. The CDR3 DNA reads as TGTGCCAGCAGTTCCCTTTGGTTTGTAGCGGAGCTGTTTTTT. Amino acid sequence: CASSSLWFVAELFF.

This clonotype has a handful of counts. J is TRBJ2-2 and V is TRBV11-2; D gene unclear. Trimming shortened V by 5 bases and J by 4 bases, and 8 bases separated the two germline ends. The CDR3 has 13 residues. Germline CDR1 reads SGHAT; CDR2 reads FQNNGV. CDR3 in DNA: TGTGCCAGCAGCGTACAGAGCACCGGGGAGCTGTTTTTT. It encodes CASSVQSTGELFF.

This clonotype was seen only a few times. The J gene is TRBJ2-5, the V gene TRBV6-1; TRBD2 matches 11 bases. The CDR3 totals 17 residues. Trimming took 4 bases from V and 5 from J; bases not matched to a gene: 12. The germline gives CDR1 MNHNS, CDR2 SASEGT. The CDR3 protein is CASSAPGLAVGGETQYF. The CDR3 DNA reads as TGTGCCAGCAGTGCGCCGGGACTAGCGGTAGGGGGGGAGACCCAGTACTTC.

The gene calls are TRBV9 and TRBJ2-1; TRBD2 matches 8 bases. V shed 0 bases and J 7 bases; nucleotides not matched to a gene: 12. Germline V lookup: CDR1 SGDLS, CDR2 YYNGEE. The CDR3 runs 17 residues. Here the CDR3 DNA reads TGTGCCAGCAGCGTAGCCTCCGTGGGTAGCGGGAAGAATGAGCAGTTCTTC. Translated, it gives CASSVASVGSGKNEQFF. Using reference TRBV9 and TRBJ2-1 for the parts outside the CDR3, the full variable domain is DSGVTQTPKHLITATGQRVTLRCSPRSGDLSVYWYQQSLDQGLQFLIQYYNGEERAKGNILERFSAQQFPDLHSELNLSSLELGDSALYFCASSVASVGSGKNEQFFGPGTRLTVL.

The chain has TRBV5-1 and TRBJ2-1; TRBD2 agrees at 9 bases. The V segment lost 3 bases and the J segment 3 bases; nucleotides outside the gene matches: 7. In germline, CDR1 is SGHRS, CDR2 YFSETQ. CDR3 length equals 16 residues. The CDR3 sequence is CASSSGLASYYNEQFF. DNA of the CDR3: TGCGCCAGCAGCTCGGGACTAGCCTCCTACTACAATGAGCAGTTCTTC.

Only a few counts were recorded for this clonotype. This chain connects TRBV28 to TRBJ2-1; TRBD2 matches 8 bases. Unmatched junction bases numbered 17, after V lost 3 bases and J lost 10 bases. Germline lookup yields CDR1 MDHEN and CDR2 SYDVKM. CDR3 length: 17 residues. CDR3 amino acids: CASSFMRRRGGLFEQFF. Written as DNA, the CDR3 is TGTGCCAGCAGTTTTATGAGAAGGCGCGGGGGGCTCTTCGAGCAGTTCTTC.

This clonotype showed up just a few times. V and J are TRBV10-3 and TRBJ1-1; D unclear. The CDR3 loop spans 11 amino acids. Germline V gene lookup returns CDR1 ENHRY and CDR2 SYGVKD. Deletions cut 5 bases from V and 6 bases from J, with 7 bases between. The CDR3 DNA reads as TGTGCCATCAGTTTAGGCGCTGAAGCTTTCTTT. Translated, it gives CAISLGAEAFF.

Points on this clonotype: The junction shows a germline mismatch at one end, possibly a read error. V is TRBV9 and J is TRBJ2-7, with D hard to call. This CDR3 has 15 amino acids. Germline CDR1 reads SGDLS; CDR2 reads YYNGEE. DNA for the CDR3: TGTGCCAGCAGCGTAGTTGCGGTGAGCTCCTACGAGCATTACTTC. Protein: CASSVVAVSSYEHYF.

The chain carries TRBV10-3 and TRBJ2-3; 10 positions match TRBD2. The CDR3 has 15 residues. CDR1 is ENHRY, CDR2 SYGVKD, per germline. The junction had 3 bases not matched to a gene; V was cut back by 2 bases and J by 4 bases. The CDR3 DNA follows: TGTGCCATCAGTGAGCTAGCGGGAGAATCAGATACGCAGTATTTT. Residues: CAISELAGESDTQYF.

This clonotype has only a few counts. The rearrangement uses TRBV9 and TRBJ2-7, with D perhaps given as TRBD1 or TRBD2 (5 bases each). V lost 4 bases and J 1 base, leaving 12 bases between the germline ends. The CDR3 length is 14 residues. Germline loops: CDR1 SGDLS, CDR2 YYNGEE. The CDR3 loop is CASSTTGTSYEQYF. The CDR3 DNA is TGTGCCAGCAGCACCACCGGGACGTCCTACGAGCAGTACTTC.

There are many counts of this clonotype. This chain joins TRBV7-2 and TRBJ2-5, with 11 bases fitting TRBD2. The CDR3 spans 16 residues. Germline CDR1 is SGHTA and CDR2 is FQGNSA. J gave up 7 bases and V 0 bases, and 7 bases lay outside the gene matches. The CDR3 here is CASSLALAGGTATQYF. The CDR3 region has the DNA TGTGCCAGCAGCTTAGCGCTAGCGGGGGGTACTGCGACCCAGTACTTC.

This chain links TRBV2 with TRBJ2-6; D is ambiguous. The CDR3 covers 14 residues. The V end lost 5 bases, the J end lost 2 bases, and 7 bases lay between the germline ends. Germline CDR1 reads SNHLY; CDR2 reads FYNNEI. CDR3 amino acids: CASSPMAGANVLTF. CDR3 nucleotide sequence: TGTGCCAGCAGTCCGATGGCTGGGGCCAACGTCCTGACTTTC.

This clonotype was counted many times. The V call is TRBV29-1, the J call TRBJ2-5; 7 positions match TRBD2. CDR1 and CDR2 (germline): SQVTM, ANQGSEA. V dropped 3 bases and J dropped 14; count of bases not matched to a gene: 6. The CDR3 is 10 amino acids. The CDR3 region has the DNA TGCAGCGTTGACAAGGGAGGGAGTTACTTC. Protein product: CSVDKGGSYF.

The CDR3 DNA reads TGTGCCTGGGGCTTCGGGTACGAGCAGTACTTC. Translated: CAWGFGYEQYF. The chain combines TRBV30 with TRBJ2-7; D is unresolved. Per the germline V gene, CDR1 is GTSNPN and CDR2 is SVGIG (reference sequence). V lost 5 bases and J lost 4, with 9 bases in between. CDR3 length: 11 residues.

This clonotype came up many times. The V and J genes are TRBV12-3 or TRBV12-4 and TRBJ2-3; maybe TRBD2 (5 bases). The CDR3 is 17 amino acids. V lost 2 bases and J 11 bases, leaving 26 bases between the germline ends. In DNA form, the CDR3 reads TGTGCCAGCAGTTTAACCCCCACAGACTATACGAAGGTGGAGCAGTATTTT. It translates to CASSLTPTDYTKVEQYF.

This clonotype was counted at least ten times. The V call is TRBV4-1, the J call TRBJ1-6, with TRBD1 identical over 9 bases. The V gene end was trimmed by 8 bases and the J gene end by 1 base; junction bases not matched to a gene: 6. This CDR3 region has 16 residues. In germline, CDR1 is MGHRA, CDR2 YSYEKL. The CDR3 bases are TGCGCCAGCGCGGACAGGGGTAGATCCTATAATTCACCCCTCCACTTT. Its translation: CASADRGRSYNSPLHF.

This clonotype has a handful of counts. The chain couples TRBV27 to TRBJ2-7; D is undetermined. This CDR3 spans 14 amino acids. Germline V lookup: CDR1 MNHEY, CDR2 SMNVEV (reference sequence). Trimming left V 7 bases short and J 2 bases short, with 15 bases between. The CDR3 reads CASTFGFGPYEQYF. CDR3 DNA: TGTGCCAGCACGTTTGGGTTCGGGCCCTACGAGCAGTACTTC.

The genes are TRBV5-1 and TRBJ2-5; D is uncertain. The V end lost 0 bases, the J end lost 3 bases, and 9 bases lay between the germline ends. The CDR3 is 14 amino acids. Germline V gives CDR1 SGHRS, CDR2 YFSETQ. Written as DNA, the CDR3 is TGCGCCAGCAGCTTGGCCGCCCTCAAAGAGACCCAGTACTTC. It is translated as CASSLAALKETQYF.

In this sample, this clonotype turned up many times. CDR3 protein: CSCTIAGGPGTGELFF. In nucleotides, the CDR3 is TGCAGCTGTACGATAGCGGGAGGGCCCGGCACCGGGGAGCTGTTTTTT. J is TRBJ2-2 and V is TRBV29-1; TRBD2 matches at 11 bases. The junction had 12 bases not matched to a gene; V was cut back by 8 bases and J by 4 bases. The CDR3 runs to 16 residues. The germline V gene has CDR1 SQVTM and CDR2 ANQGSEA.

The table lists this clonotype with a few counts. The chain combines TRBV6-1 with TRBJ2-3; 12 bases line up with TRBD2. J lost 3 bases, V lost 5 bases, and 6 bases had no gene match. Germline V gives CDR1 MNHNS, CDR2 SASEGT. CDR3 length: 16 residues. The CDR3 bases are TGTGCCAGCAGTCCCGGACTAGCGGGGCCTACAGATACGCAGTATTTT. Amino acids: CASSPGLAGPTDTQYF.